Each of the 23 T cell receptor beta chains below was sequenced from the same sample in a study of shared clonotypes between healthy human individuals (TCRdb year 2020). Preparation of the library involved the immunoSEQ multiplex PCR assay. TCRdb carries this immuneACCESS record with in-frame sequences only. Its versions omit some clonotypes, under half of them owing to an unresolved V gene in the studies checked, with the rest unexplained. This sample has some 1 million clones in its table, and around 74% of those were observed once. The top ten clones comprise around 1.5% of the sample. Input material: memory CD4+ T cells sorted from blood. The cell subset or site label for this specimen denotes: CD45RA-negative fraction. The receptors derive from a man between 18 and 29 years old in good health.

The rearrangement joins TRBV4-1 to TRBJ1-6; D is perhaps TRBD1 (5 bases). Germline values: CDR1 MGHRA, CDR2 YSYEKL. Trimming took off 2 bases at V and 7 bases at J, with 15 bases between the two ends. The CDR3 contains 16 residues. CDR3 sequence reads: CASSQPPGPGNSPLHF. As DNA, the CDR3 is TGCGCCAGCAGCCAACCTCCGGGACCAGGAAATTCACCCCTCCACTTT.

The chain links TRBV6-5 to TRBJ1-2; D perhaps matches TRBD1 (6 bases). V gave up 5 bases and J gave up 4 bases, with 17 bases separating them. CDR3 length: 15 residues. Germline CDR1 MNHEY, CDR2 SVGAGI. CDR3 residues: CASSRSGKGGYGYTF. CDR3 in DNA: TGTGCCAGCAGTCGCTCAGGGAAGGGGGGCTATGGCTACACCTTC.

Only one count was recorded for this clone. CDR3 coding DNA: TGTGCCAGCAGTTTATCGAGTGGGTCAGGGTTCAATCAGCCCCAGCATTTT. Translation: CASSLSSGSGFNQPQHF. The chain joins TRBV27 to TRBJ1-5; D is perhaps TRBD1 (5 bases). Trimming took off 0 bases at V and 3 bases at J, with 15 bases between the two ends. Germline V gene data show CDR1 as MNHEY and CDR2 as SMNVEV (reference sequence). This CDR3 is 17 amino acids long.

CDR3 in DNA: TGTGCCAGCGCCCCAGAAGTGGGGAGCTCCTACGAGCAGTACTTC. Its translation is CASAPEVGSSYEQYF. The chain combines TRBV6-5 with TRBJ2-7; D perhaps matches TRBD2 (5 bases). The CDR3 has 15 amino acids. Trimming left V 8 bases short and J 0 bases short, with 17 bases between. Germline V lookup: CDR1 MNHEY, CDR2 SVGAGI.

The chain uses TRBV30 and TRBJ2-3, with 8 bases matching TRBD2. Germline lookup yields CDR1 GTSNPN and CDR2 SVGIG (reference sequence). The V gene end was trimmed by 2 bases and the J gene end by 2 bases; junction bases not matched to a gene: 6. This CDR3 is built from 15 residues. In DNA form, the CDR3 reads TGTGCCTGGAGTCGTACGACTAGCGCCACAGATACGCAGTATTTT. It is translated as CAWSRTTSATDTQYF.

This chain joins TRBV27 and TRBJ2-7; 11 nucleotides match TRBD1. Germline-derived CDR1 and CDR2 are MNHEY and SMNVEV (reference sequence). V shed 2 bases, J shed 0 bases, and the junction held 9 bases outside the gene matches. The CDR3 extends over 18 amino acids. DNA of the CDR3: TGTGCCAGCAGTTTACGAGGGACAGGGGGGGGCCGCTCCTACGAGCAGTACTTC. This sequence encodes CASSLRGTGGGRSYEQYF.

For the CDR3, the DNA is TGTGCCAGCAGCTTGCTTTTCTATGAGCAGTTCTTC. This encodes CASSLLFYEQFF. The V and J genes are TRBV5-6 and TRBJ2-1; D ambiguous. Germline V lookup: CDR1 SGHDT, CDR2 YYEEEE. Trimming took off 1 base at V and 8 bases at J, with 7 bases between the two ends. CDR3 length equals 12 residues.

The chain is built from TRBV5-4 and TRBJ2-7, with D tentatively TRBD1 (5 bases). Per germline, CDR1 SGHNT and CDR2 YYREEE (reference sequence). The ends were cut back, 3 bases at V and 2 bases at J, with 12 bases in the middle. The CDR3 runs to 14 residues. CDR3 coding DNA: TGTGCCAGCAGCTCAACACAGGTTACCTACGAGCAGTACTTC. It translates to CASSSTQVTYEQYF.

This chain links TRBV28 with TRBJ1-1, with a tentative D call TRBD1 (6 bases). Germline CDR1 and CDR2: MDHEN and SYDVKM. V was clipped by 7 bases and J by 6 bases, with 15 bases between them. This CDR3 is 13 amino acids long. Here the CDR3 DNA reads TGTGCCAGCAAGACAGGCATACAATCTGAAGCTTTCTTT. Translating gives CASKTGIQSEAFF.

The gene calls are TRBV7-2 and TRBJ2-2, with D perhaps matching TRBD1 or TRBD2 (6 bases each). With 8 bases removed from V and 1 base from J, the gap between germline ends came to 11 bases. Per the germline V gene, CDR1 is SGHTA and CDR2 is FQGNSA. This CDR3 has 14 residues. The CDR3 coding sequence is TGTGCCAGCTCTAAGGGGGGGAACACCGGGGAGCTGTTTTTT. Protein: CASSKGGNTGELFF.

The chain carries TRBV7-2 and TRBJ1-1; D ambiguous. The CDR3 spans 14 residues. V was shortened by 2 bases and J by 2 bases, with 9 bases between the two germline ends. Germline lookup yields CDR1 SGHTA and CDR2 FQGNSA. CDR3 sequence: CASSLQAINTEAFF. Here the CDR3 DNA reads TGTGCCAGCAGCTTACAGGCGATTAACACTGAAGCTTTCTTT.

This chain uses TRBV11-2 with TRBJ2-7; D might be TRBD1 or TRBD2, each matching 5 bases. V lost 2 bases to trimming and J lost 5 bases, with 13 bases between them. CDR3 length equals 14 residues. The germline gives CDR1 SGHAT, CDR2 FQNNGV. CDR3 protein: CASSLTGTWNEQYF. The CDR3 nucleotides are TGTGCCAGCAGCTTAACCGGGACCTGGAACGAGCAGTACTTC.

CDR3 in amino acids: CASSLRTSTETQYF. CDR3 bases: TGTGCCAGCAGCTTACGGACGTCAACCGAGACCCAGTACTTC. V and J are TRBV7-9 and TRBJ2-5, with unresolved D. The CDR3 has 14 amino acids. Germline V gene lookup returns CDR1 SEHNR and CDR2 FQNEAQ (reference sequence). V was clipped by 2 bases and J by 5 bases, with 12 bases between them.

The CDR3 here is CASSLPQRNTGELFF. The DNA of the CDR3 is TGCGCCAGCAGCTTGCCACAGCGGAACACCGGGGAGCTGTTTTTT. This chain connects TRBV5-1 to TRBJ2-2; no definite D call. The CDR3 is made up of 15 amino acids. The germline CDR1 and CDR2 sequences are SGHRS and YFSETQ. V lost 1 base, J lost 1 base, and 8 bases lay in between.

The genes are TRBV5-1 and TRBJ2-7; TRBD1 aligns across 10 bases. V was pared by 0 bases and J by 5 bases, with 8 bases of the junction left unmatched. Germline CDR1 is SGHRS and CDR2 is YFSETQ. The length of the CDR3 is 16 residues. CDR3 protein: CASSLVGTGVIHEQYF. Here the CDR3 DNA reads TGCGCCAGCAGCTTGGTCGGGACAGGGGTCATCCACGAGCAGTACTTC.

V and J are TRBV6-5 and TRBJ2-5; possible D gene TRBD2, 6 bases. Germline CDR1 reads MNHEY; CDR2 reads SVGAGI. Trimming left V 4 bases short and J 5 bases short, with 17 bases between. The CDR3 is 15 amino acids. The CDR3 DNA is TGTGCCAGCAGTTGGGGACTGACGACCGTGGAGACCCAGTACTTC. It yields the protein CASSWGLTTVETQYF.

As DNA, the CDR3 is TGTGCCTGGACTATAGCGGGGGCCTACACAGATACGCAGTATTTT. Encoded protein: CAWTIAGAYTDTQYF. The J gene is TRBJ2-3, the V gene TRBV30; 9 bases line up with TRBD2. Germline loops: CDR1 GTSNPN, CDR2 SVGIG (reference sequence). The length of the CDR3 is 15 residues. V trimming: 4 bases; J trimming: 2 bases; junction bases outside the gene matches: 7. The variable domain in full, with the rest retrieved from reference TRBV30 and TRBJ2-3, is SQTIHQWPATLVQPVGSPLSLECTVEGTSNPNLYWYRQAAGRGLQLLFYSVGIGQISSEVPQNLSASRPQDRQFILSSKKLLLSDSGFYLCAWTIAGAYTDTQYFGPGTRLTVL.

The J gene is TRBJ1-2, the V gene TRBV5-4; unclear D gene. This CDR3 is 15 amino acids long. Germline V gene sequence: CDR1 SGHNT, CDR2 YYREEE (reference sequence). Trimming stripped 0 bases from V and 4 bases from J, with 13 bases between. The CDR3 is CASSLDGLKSYGYTF. CDR3 sequence (DNA): TGTGCCAGCAGCTTGGACGGGCTTAAGAGCTATGGCTACACCTTC.

Remarks on this clone: In the same sample, other DNA sequences code for this CDR3. The chain uses TRBV5-1 and TRBJ2-5; 12 bases match TRBD2. Germline trimming cut 2 bases from V and 4 bases from J; bases unmatched to any gene: 3. This CDR3 is 15 amino acids long. Germline V gene sequence: CDR1 SGHRS, CDR2 YFSETQ. The chain's CDR3 is CASSFLAGGPETQYF. The CDR3 nucleotides read TGCGCCAGCAGCTTTCTAGCGGGAGGGCCAGAGACCCAGTACTTC.

This clone was detected only once. The chain joins TRBV11-2 to TRBJ2-7; possible D gene TRBD1, 7 bases. Trimming shortened V by 1 base and J by 6 bases, and 16 bases separated the two germline ends. The germline V gene encodes CDR1 SGHAT and CDR2 FQNNGV. The CDR3 loop spans 15 amino acids. CDR3 sequence (DNA): TGTGCCAGCAGCTTAGGGCAGGGGGGCGTTGGCGAGCAGTACTTC. This gives the protein CASSLGQGGVGEQYF.

About this clone itself: The same CDR3 also results from other DNA sequences found in this sample. This rearrangement joins TRBV5-1 to TRBJ2-3; 7 bases are a match to TRBD1. Germline CDR1 SGHRS, CDR2 YFSETQ. With 0 bases clipped from V and 0 bases from J, the junction kept 1 base outside the gene matches. This CDR3 comprises 15 residues. CDR3 DNA: TGCGCCAGCAGCTTGGAGGGGGCGAGCACAGATACGCAGTATTTT. Its translation: CASSLEGASTDTQYF.

The chain employs TRBV9 and TRBJ1-3; 8 bases agree with TRBD1. The CDR3 sequence is 15 residues long. Trimming cost V 3 bases and J 0 bases; bases outside gene matches: 2. From germline, CDR1 is SGDLS and CDR2 YYNGEE. The DNA of the CDR3 is TGTGCCAGCAGCGCAGGGGGCCACTCTGGAAACACCATATATTTT. Its protein is CASSAGGHSGNTIYF.

This chain connects TRBV7-2 to TRBJ1-2; 9 bases are shared with TRBD1. The length of the CDR3 is 14 residues. The trim removed 4 bases at V and 8 bases at J, leaving 8 bases unmatched. Looked up from germline, CDR1 is SGHTA and CDR2 is FQGNSA. The CDR3 region is CASSSDRTGAGYTF. The DNA for the CDR3 is TGTGCCAGCAGCTCGGATCGGACAGGGGCCGGCTACACCTTC.